This is a list of T cell receptor beta chains from one sample in a study of T cell changes during pregnancy in multiple sclerosis. The assay was immunoSEQ multiplex PCR, and TCRdb's table has in-frame clones only and misses some. The sample lists about 59,000 clones; 93% were seen once. Sequencing used CD4+ T cells from peripheral blood mononuclear cells, obtained before pregnancy. The origin of the receptors is a female donor with multiple sclerosis, enrolled in a pregnancy study. The CDR3 runs from the conserved cysteine through the conserved F or W. The D gene is left open where the match is weak. Some rows mark clone size as missing; the rest say once, few, many or name a class of expanded clone.

TRBJ1-3,TRBV30,.,.,TGTGCCTGGAGGAATACAGACTCTGGAAACACCATATATTTT,CAWRNTDSGNTIYF
TRBJ2-1,TRBV7-8,.,.,TGTGCCAGCAGCTTATACAGCCCTCGGCTCTCCTACAATGAGCAGTTCTTC,CASSLYSPRLSYNEQFF
TRBJ2-1,TRBV29-1,.,.,TGCAGCGGAGGTAAAATCATTGAGCAGTTCTTC,CSGGKIIEQFF
TRBJ2-1,TRBV29-1,once,TRBD2,TGCAGGGTCCTAGCGGAGGGGTGGCAGTTCTTC,CRVLAEGWQFF
TRBJ1-1,TRBV29-1,.,.,TGCAGCGGAACGGGGGGCCTTGACACTGAAGCTTTCTTT,CSGTGGLDTEAFF
TRBJ2-3,TRBV7-2,.,.,TGTGCCAGCAGCCTGAGCGGAGCCCGGACAGATACGCAGTATTTT,CASSLSGARTDTQYF
TRBJ1-5,TRBV19,.,TRBD1,TGTGCCAGTAAACCCACAGGGGGGTATCATCAGCCCCAGCATTTT,CASKPTGGYHQPQHF
TRBJ2-1,TRBV5-5,.,TRBD2,TGTGCCAGCGGACTAGCGGTGTACAATGAGCAGTTCTTC,CASGLAVYNEQFF
TRBJ1-1,TRBV5-4,.,TRBD1,TGTGCCAGCAGCCGGACAGGGACAACTGAAGCTTTCTTT,CASSRTGTTEAFF
TRBJ2-4,TRBV19,.,TRBD2,TGTGCCAGTAGTATACCGGGACTAGGAAATGACATTCAGTACTTC,CASSIPGLGNDIQYF